These 9 T cell receptor beta chains came from one sample sequenced in a study of blood T cell repertoires in COVID-19. Sequenced by immunoSEQ multiplex PCR; TCRdb stores in-frame clones only, minus some. The sample shows some 93,000 clones, roughly 86% of them seen only once. What was sequenced was peripheral blood. The receptor source for this set is a man over 45 with acute or convalescent COVID-19.

This clone showed up just once. The gene calls are TRBV19 and TRBJ1-1; D call uncertain. Trimming shortened V by 7 bases and J by 0 bases, and 15 bases separated the two germline ends. CDR1 LNHDA and CDR2 SQIVND come from the germline V gene (reference sequence). The CDR3 runs 15 residues. CDR3 sequence (DNA): TGTGCCAGTACCAAGAGCGGGGTCATGAACACTGAAGCTTTCTTT. Protein product: CASTKSGVMNTEAFF.

The chain uses TRBV28 and TRBJ2-5, with D possibly being TRBD1 (6 bases). The CDR3 runs 14 residues. The germline V gene has CDR1 MDHEN and CDR2 SYDVKM. Trimming left V 5 bases short and J 2 bases short, with 12 bases between. The CDR3 region is CASSTLTGQETQYF. CDR3 bases: TGTGCCAGCAGTACACTCACAGGGCAAGAGACCCAGTACTTC.

The chain uses TRBV20-1 and TRBJ2-2; D unclear. There are 11 residues in the CDR3. In germline, CDR1 is DFQATT, CDR2 SNEGSKA (reference sequence). Trimming shortened V by 5 bases and J by 4 bases, and 5 bases separated the two germline ends. This CDR3 reads CSAPFTGELFF. The CDR3 DNA sequence: TGCAGTGCTCCGTTCACCGGGGAGCTGTTTTTT.

The chain combines TRBV19 with TRBJ2-7; tentatively, D is TRBD2 (5 bases). The CDR3 sequence is 13 residues long. V was clipped by 10 bases and J by 1 base, with 14 bases between them. The germline V gene encodes CDR1 LNHDA and CDR2 SQIVND (reference sequence). Here the CDR3 DNA reads TGTGCCACCACCGAGGGAGTGTCCTACGAGCAGTACTTC. Its protein product is CATTEGVSYEQYF. The entire variable domain, with the rest obtained from reference TRBV19 and TRBJ2-7, is as follows: DGGITQSPKYLFRKEGQNVTLSCEQNLNHDAMYWYRQDPGQGLRLIYYSQIVNDFQKGDIAEGYSVSREKKESFPLTVTSAQKNPTAFYLCATTEGVSYEQYFGPGTRLTVT.

The V call is TRBV11-2, the J call TRBJ2-1, with 9 bases that match TRBD1. The V gene's germline CDR1 is SGHAT and CDR2 FQNNGV. The CDR3 loop spans 18 amino acids. J gave up 7 bases and V 0 bases, and 13 bases lay outside the gene matches. The CDR3 DNA is TGTGCCAGCAGCTTAGATCTACCGGGGACAGGGTGGAGGAATGAGCAGTTCTTC. This codes for CASSLDLPGTGWRNEQFF.

This clone has a single count. The chain uses TRBV28 and TRBJ2-3; D possibly corresponds to TRBD2 (6 bases). The CDR3 has 13 amino acids. Trimming stripped 2 bases from V and 5 bases from J, with 8 bases between. From germline, CDR1 is MDHEN and CDR2 SYDVKM. CDR3 region: CASSLLARDTQYF. CDR3 nucleotides: TGTGCCAGCAGTTTACTAGCGAGAGATACGCAGTATTTT.

The V gene is TRBV7-6, the J gene TRBJ1-2; 8 nucleotides match TRBD1. This CDR3 contains 14 residues. Germline CDR1 is SGHVS and CDR2 is FNYEAQ. The J segment lost 8 bases and the V segment lost 1 base, leaving 6 bases of the junction unmatched. Written as DNA, the CDR3 is TGTGCCAGCAGCTTAGGACAGGGGAACTTCGGCTACACCTTC. Translating it yields CASSLGQGNFGYTF. Using reference TRBV7-6 and TRBJ1-2 for the parts outside the CDR3, the full variable domain is GAGVSQSPRYKVTKRGQDVALRCDPISGHVSLYWYRQALGQGPEFLTYFNYEAQQDKSGLPNDRFSAERPEGSISTLTIQRTEQRDSAMYRCASSLGQGNFGYTFGSGTRLTVV.

The chain employs TRBV18 and TRBJ1-6, with TRBD1 as a possible D gene (6 bases). The germline V and J ends were trimmed by 3 bases and 7 bases, with 19 bases remaining between them. The V gene's germline CDR1 is KGHSH and CDR2 LQKENI. The length of the CDR3 is 17 residues. This CDR3 reads CASSPFNSDSSNSPLHF. CDR3 nucleotides: TGTGCCAGCTCACCTTTTAACTCGGACAGCTCCAATTCACCCCTCCACTTT.

This clone was recorded once. The CDR3 is CASSKGTGRTDTQYF. For the CDR3, the DNA is TGCGCCAGCAGCAAAGGGACAGGGCGCACAGATACGCAGTATTTT. The chain joins TRBV5-1 to TRBJ2-3; 9 bases are a match to TRBD1. Trimming removed 4 bases from V and 1 base from J; junction bases left unmatched: 4. This CDR3 is built from 15 residues. Germline values: CDR1 SGHRS, CDR2 YFSETQ. The whole variable domain, filled in from reference TRBV5-1 and TRBJ2-3, reads KAGVTQTPRYLIKTRGQQVTLSCSPISGHRSVSWYQQTPGQGLQFLFEYFSETQRNKGNFPGRFSGRQFSNSRSEMNVSTLELGDSALYLCASSKGTGRTDTQYFGPGTRLTVL.